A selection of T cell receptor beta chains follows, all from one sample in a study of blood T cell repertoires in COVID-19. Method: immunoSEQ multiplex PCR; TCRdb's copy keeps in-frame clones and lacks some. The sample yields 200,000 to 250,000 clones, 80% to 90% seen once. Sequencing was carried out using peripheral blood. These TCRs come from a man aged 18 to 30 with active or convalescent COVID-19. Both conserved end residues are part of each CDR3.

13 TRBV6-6 CASTLPTGEGYTF
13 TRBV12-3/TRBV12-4 CASTIEAVTGYTF
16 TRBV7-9 CASSLNPDLMNTEAFF
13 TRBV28 CATTGVEPETQYF
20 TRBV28 CASSPSPGTSTWGLSYEQYF
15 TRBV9 CASSVSPSGLNEQYF
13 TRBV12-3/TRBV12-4 CASVGAPHQPQHF
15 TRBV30 CAWSVGLALSNEQFF
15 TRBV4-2 CASSQGSGRGTEAFF
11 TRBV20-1 CSARRGWEQYF
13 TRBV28 CASSLGQNYGYTF
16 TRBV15 CATSSLSSGTAYGYTF
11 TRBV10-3 CAISDHYEQYF
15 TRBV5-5 CASSEGLAGVYEQYF
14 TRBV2 CASKPSSVESEAFF
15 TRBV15 CATSRADSNVHEQYF
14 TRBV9 CASSAGTGTYEQYF
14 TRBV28 CASLRDRVTSPLHF
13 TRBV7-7 CASSSDFSYEQYF
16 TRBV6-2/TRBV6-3 CASSYRTSGPAYEQYF
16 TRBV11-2 CASSFHGTSGTYEQYF
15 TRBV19 CASSIGRSVYNEQFF
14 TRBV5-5 CASSFLSDNQPQHF
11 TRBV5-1 CASSTTDEQYF
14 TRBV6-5 CASNLAGGPNEQFF
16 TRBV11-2 CASSPERLAGAGEQFF
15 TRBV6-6 CASSAGTETNEKLFF
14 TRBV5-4 CASSPRLAGDEQYF
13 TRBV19 CASSWRGQETQYF
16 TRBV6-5 CASSYVSGLTSNEQFF
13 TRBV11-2 CASSPTGNYGYTF
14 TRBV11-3 CASSHSGRRDEQFF
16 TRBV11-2 CASSLAPGTGGYEQYF
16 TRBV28 CASSGGGRAIYNEQFF
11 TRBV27 CASSLANEQFF
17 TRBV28 CASSLGGQSTTNEKLFF
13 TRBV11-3 CASTGGSTGELFF
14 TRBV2 CASRDRGEGTEAFF
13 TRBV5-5 CASSSDGNGPQHF
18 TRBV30 CAWSVRGLAGGKGNEQFF
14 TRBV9 CASSAHPGSYEQYF